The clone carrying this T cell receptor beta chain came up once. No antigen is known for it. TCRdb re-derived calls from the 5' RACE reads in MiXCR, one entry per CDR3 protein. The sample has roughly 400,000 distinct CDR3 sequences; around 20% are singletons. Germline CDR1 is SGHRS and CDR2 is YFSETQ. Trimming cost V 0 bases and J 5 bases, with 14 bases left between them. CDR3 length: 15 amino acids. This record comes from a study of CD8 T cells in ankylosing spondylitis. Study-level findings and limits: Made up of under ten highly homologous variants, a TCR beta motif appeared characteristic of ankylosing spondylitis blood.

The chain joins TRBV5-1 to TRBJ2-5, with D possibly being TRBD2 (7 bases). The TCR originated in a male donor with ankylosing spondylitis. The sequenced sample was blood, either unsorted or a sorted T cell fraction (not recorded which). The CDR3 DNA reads TGCGCCAGCAGCTTGGAGGCGGGGGCCGGGGAGACCCAGTACTTC. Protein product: CASSLEAGAGETQYF.